The text below deals with one TCR beta chain. What it binds is unknown. Expressed TCRB transcripts were sequenced, since all the RNA that had been isolated was reverse transcribed. Assay used: immunoSEQ multiplex PCR; TCRdb lists only in-frame clones, some missing. The table records 20,000 to 25,000 clones, about 63% of them present only once. This record comes from a study of beta chain features in type 1 diabetes. Study-level background: Examination covered roughly 100,000,000 sorted cells spanning all samples.

General observations from the study: Shorter TCRB CDR3s, moderately but significantly so, marked every one of the four CD4+ subsets in Type 1 diabetes patients. Shorter templates might be favored by PCR, and equally so in patients and in controls.

Sequencing was performed on stem cell memory CD4+ T cells from blood. The receptor was isolated from a middle-aged woman with type 1 diabetes.

CDR3 loop: CASSSGQFNQPQHF. CDR3 DNA sequence: TGTGCCAGCAGCTCCGGACAGTTCAATCAGCCCCAGCATTTT. The chain joins TRBV7-2 to TRBJ1-5; TRBD1 might be the D (6 bases). The CDR3 spans 14 residues. Germline CDR1 reads SGHTA; CDR2 reads FQGNSA. Deletions cut 4 bases from V and 3 bases from J, with 10 bases between. Full variable domain (remainder filled in from reference TRBV7-2 and TRBJ1-5): GAGVSQSPSNKVTEKGKDVELRCDPISGHTALYWYRQSLGQGLEFLIYFQGNSAPDKSGLPSDRFSAERTGGSVSTLTIQRTQQEDSAVYLCASSSGQFNQPQHFGDGTRLSIL.